These 14 T cell receptor beta chains share one sample of origin, sequenced in a study of beta chain features in type 1 diabetes. The entirety of the isolated RNA underwent reverse transcription, so expressed TCRB transcripts were sequenced. Data came from immunoSEQ multiplex PCR; TCRdb stores just in-frame clones and leaves some out. Of over 700,000 clones detected, roughly a sixth appear once; the ten largest clones hold about 0.02%. Sequencing used naive CD4+ T cells from blood. These receptors all come from a woman younger than 30 in good health.

The J gene is TRBJ2-1, the V gene TRBV21-1; whether TRBD1, the table's D call, matches the DNA was not checked. TRBV21-1 is an annotated pseudogene. CDR3 length equals 15 residues. The CDR3 DNA is TGTGCCAGCAGCGGGACAGTGGGGCCTTACAATGAGCAGTTCTTC. Amino acid sequence: CASSGTVGPYNEQFF.

This clone was recorded a few times. This sequence joins TRBV19 and TRBJ1-5; D is undetermined. Trimming removed 3 bases from V and 0 bases from J, with 12 bases in between. The length of the CDR3 is 16 residues. Looked up from germline, CDR1 is LNHDA and CDR2 is SQIVND (reference sequence). The CDR3 sequence is CASSIRLTDSNQPQHF. In DNA form, the CDR3 reads TGTGCCAGTAGTATCCGCCTCACCGATAGCAATCAGCCCCAGCATTTT.

In DNA form, the CDR3 reads TGTGCCAGCAGCGTGGCAACCGGGACAGTCTACGAGCAGTACTTC. Translation gives CASSVATGTVYEQYF. V usage is TRBV9 and J usage is TRBJ2-7; TRBD1 matches at 7 bases. Trimming removed 2 bases from V and 3 bases from J; junction bases left unmatched: 8. The CDR3 runs to 15 residues. The V gene's germline CDR1 is SGDLS and CDR2 YYNGEE. Complete variable domain (other parts from reference TRBV9 and TRBJ2-7): DSGVTQTPKHLITATGQRVTLRCSPRSGDLSVYWYQQSLDQGLQFLIQYYNGEERAKGNILERFSAQQFPDLHSELNLSSLELGDSALYFCASSVATGTVYEQYFGPGTRLTVT.

This clone was counted only a few times. The chain combines TRBV18 with TRBJ1-2; no reliable D call. Trimming shortened V by 3 bases and J by 5 bases, and 7 bases separated the two germline ends. The length of the CDR3 is 12 residues. Per germline, CDR1 KGHSH and CDR2 LQKENI. The CDR3 reads CASSPGFYGYTF. The CDR3 nucleotides read TGTGCCAGCTCACCGGGCTTTTATGGCTACACCTTC.

Only a few counts were recorded for this clone. The chain recombines TRBV25-1 with TRBJ2-7; a possible D gene is TRBD1 (5 bases). The ends were cut back, 3 bases at V and 4 bases at J, with 19 bases in the middle. This CDR3 spans 16 amino acids. CDR1 MGHDK and CDR2 SYGVNS come from the germline V gene. Written as DNA, the CDR3 is TGTGCCAGCAGTGACCGCCAGACAGAACCAACTTACGAGCAGTACTTC. It codes for CASSDRQTEPTYEQYF.

This clone was counted a few times. The chain is built from TRBV14 and TRBJ2-3; D uncertain. This CDR3 is 14 amino acids long. V was trimmed by 0 bases and J by 0 bases, leaving 4 bases between them. Germline-derived CDR1 and CDR2 are SGHDN and FVKESK. CDR3 residues: CASSQDISTDTQYF. CDR3 nucleotides: TGTGCCAGCAGCCAAGACATAAGCACAGATACGCAGTATTTT. The whole variable domain, remainder taken from reference TRBV14 and TRBJ2-3, is EAGVTQFPSHSVIEKGQTVTLRCDPISGHDNLYWYRRVMGKEIKFLLHFVKESKQDESGMPNNRFLAERTGGTYSTLKVQPAELEDSGVYFCASSQDISTDTQYFGPGTRLTVL.

The chain has TRBV25-1 and TRBJ2-7, with TRBD2 matching 7 bases. The CDR3 is made up of 17 amino acids. Germline V gene data show CDR1 as MGHDK and CDR2 as SYGVNS. With 2 bases clipped from V and 5 bases from J, the junction kept 15 bases outside the gene matches. The CDR3 reads CASSESLLGGSLDEQYF. The CDR3, as DNA: TGTGCCAGCAGTGAAAGTCTCCTGGGCGGGAGCCTTGACGAGCAGTACTTC.

Notes on this clone: One end of the junction varies from germline; a read error may be responsible. The J gene is TRBJ1-3, the V gene TRBV10-3, with D possibly being TRBD1 (6 bases). Germline V gives CDR1 ENHRY, CDR2 SYGVKD. The CDR3 contains 18 residues. The CDR3: CASSSAAGGSLSGNTIYF. The CDR3 bases are TGTGCCAGCAGTTCGGCTGCCGGGGGCAGTCTCTCTGGAAACACCATATATTTT.

This chain uses TRBV18 with TRBJ2-5; TRBD1 is a possible D gene (6 bases). This CDR3 contains 16 residues. Germline V gene lookup returns CDR1 KGHSH and CDR2 LQKENI. Trimming removed 3 bases from V and 1 base from J, with 15 bases in between. CDR3: CASSPRKGDFQETQYF. The CDR3, as DNA: TGTGCCAGCTCACCGCGTAAGGGGGATTTCCAAGAGACCCAGTACTTC.

The V call is TRBV7-8, the J call TRBJ2-3; D might be TRBD1 or TRBD2, each matching 6 bases. V was cut by 5 bases and J by 2 bases, with 23 bases left in between. The CDR3 is made up of 18 amino acids. Per germline, CDR1 SGHVS and CDR2 FQNEAQ. CDR3 DNA sequence: TGTGCCAGCAGCCCGTCACAGGGACTTGTTTTTTTCACAGATACGCAGTATTTT. This translates into CASSPSQGLVFFTDTQYF.

This clone was counted only a few times. This chain connects TRBV7-2 to TRBJ2-1; TRBD2 aligns across 8 bases. V shed 4 bases and J 0 bases; nucleotides not matched to a gene: 11. Per germline, CDR1 SGHTA and CDR2 FQGNSA. CDR3 length: 18 residues. Written as DNA, the CDR3 is TGTGCCAGCAGCTCGGCGGGGGGACAAAAAAGCTCCTACAATGAGCAGTTCTTC. Translation: CASSSAGGQKSSYNEQFF.

J is TRBJ2-5 and V is TRBV5-1; 7 bases align to TRBD2. V lost 1 base, J lost 4 bases, and 4 bases stayed unmatched. The CDR3 consists of 14 residues. Per the germline V gene, CDR1 is SGHRS and CDR2 is YFSETQ. The CDR3 is CASSLREEGETQYF. Written as DNA, the CDR3 is TGCGCCAGCAGCTTGCGGGAGGAAGGAGAGACCCAGTACTTC.

This chain uses TRBV21-1 with TRBJ1-1; TRBD1 reflects the table's D call only, with no check against the DNA. TRBV21-1 is a pseudogene segment. The CDR3 is 16 residues long. The CDR3 DNA sequence: TGTGCCAGCAGCAAAGGGTCGCAGGATGAGTACACTGAAGCTTTCTTT. This codes for CASSKGSQDEYTEAFF.

The gene calls are TRBV15 and TRBJ1-1, with 8 positions matching TRBD1. V gave up 2 bases and J gave up 6 bases; unmatched junction bases: 5. The germline gives CDR1 LNHNV, CDR2 YYDKDF (reference sequence). The CDR3 extends over 14 amino acids. CDR3 DNA: TGTGCCACCAGCAGATCAGGGGGCTCTCCTGAAGCTTTCTTT. It yields the protein CATSRSGGSPEAFF.